One T cell receptor beta chain is described in this entry. The data were obtained in a study of control samples from healthy donors and cancer patients. Method: immunoSEQ multiplex PCR; TCRdb's copy keeps in-frame clones and lacks some. The table includes 90,000 to 95,000 clones, approximately 86% detected once. Sequenced material: blood. This TCR was sampled from a man aged 25-40 years in good health.

The CDR3 spells CASSYRTGGREQYF. DNA of the CDR3: TGTGCCAGCAGTTATCGGACAGGGGGACGCGAGCAGTACTTC. The V call is TRBV28, the J call TRBJ2-7; 10 nucleotides align to TRBD1. This CDR3 comprises 14 residues. The ends lost 4 bases at V and 6 bases at J; junction bases unmatched: 6. Germline values: CDR1 MDHEN, CDR2 SYDVKM.